These 24 T cell receptor beta chains originate from one sample sequenced in a study of molecular identifiers for immune sequencing clone quantification. From the PCR reads, TCRdb called clonotypes with MiXCR, one entry per CDR3 protein. The sample includes about 320,000 distinct CDR3 sequences, 24% seen only once; the top ten take 0.65% to 0.75%. Sequences were obtained from naive CD8+ T cells from blood, with Jurkat cell RNA spiked in. Subset specified: FACS-sorted CD8+CD4-CCR7+CD45RA+ naive T cells. These receptors originate from a human donor in good health. Some libraries in this study had Jurkat cell RNA spiked in.

This clonotype was detected a few times. This sequence joins TRBV10-3 and TRBJ2-7, with 8 bases lining up with TRBD2. Germline V gene sequence: CDR1 ENHRY, CDR2 SYGVKD. The CDR3 totals 14 residues. Trimming removed 4 bases from V and 2 bases from J; junction bases left unmatched: 4. The CDR3: CAISVGGDPYEQYF. The CDR3 DNA sequence: TGTGCCATCAGTGTCGGGGGGGATCCCTACGAGCAGTACTTC.

This clonotype was counted between two and nine times. The J gene is TRBJ2-7, the V gene TRBV5-1; D might be TRBD2 (6 bases). Germline lookup yields CDR1 SGHRS and CDR2 YFSETQ. The CDR3 is 14 residues long. V was pared by 4 bases and J by 6 bases, with 17 bases between. CDR3 sequence (DNA): TGCGCCAGCAGCCAGTACAGTGGAGGGCCCGAGCAGTACTTC. Its protein product is CASSQYSGGPEQYF.

The chain joins TRBV7-9 to TRBJ1-1; D perhaps matches TRBD1 (5 bases). With 1 base removed from V and 4 bases from J, the gap between germline ends came to 19 bases. Germline V gives CDR1 SEHNR, CDR2 FQNEAQ (reference sequence). The CDR3 sequence is 17 residues long. CDR3 nucleotide sequence: TGTGCCAGCAGCTTAGTCCGCCTGATGGGGGTCCGCACTGAAGCTTTCTTT. The encoded protein is CASSLVRLMGVRTEAFF.

This clonotype was observed at least ten times. This rearrangement joins TRBV29-1 to TRBJ2-3; 8 positions match TRBD1. From germline, CDR1 is SQVTM and CDR2 ANQGSEA. The CDR3 covers 14 residues. V shed 3 bases and J 1 base; nucleotides not matched to a gene: 3. The CDR3 region is CSVDKGQGTDTQYF. DNA for the CDR3: TGCAGCGTTGATAAGGGACAGGGCACAGATACGCAGTATTTT.

The table lists this clonotype with a few counts. This could be a read error, since a much larger clone is one nucleotide away. The chain is built from TRBV4-1 and TRBJ2-3; 9 bases map to TRBD2. The J segment lost 2 bases and the V segment lost 0 bases, leaving 3 bases of the junction unmatched. This CDR3 has 16 amino acids. Germline V gene sequence: CDR1 MGHRA, CDR2 YSYEKL. The CDR3 region has the DNA TGCGCCAGCAGCCAAGATCCTAGCGGGATCACAGATACGCAGTATTTT. This encodes CASSQDPSGITDTQYF.

Turning to this clonotype: One base away lies a much larger clone, so this may be a sequencing read error. The chain has TRBV5-1 and TRBJ1-4; weak D call: TRBD1 (6 bases). CDR3 length equals 14 residues. Germline V CDR1 and CDR2: SGHRS, YFSETQ. V was pared by 5 bases and J by 7 bases, with 15 bases between. This CDR3 is CASSPDSYSEKLFF. The CDR3 DNA sequence: TGCGCCAGCAGTCCGGACAGCTATAGTGAAAAACTGTTTTTT.

V and J are TRBV4-3 and TRBJ2-7, with 7 bases matching TRBD1. CDR1 and CDR2 from the germline V gene are LGHNA and YSLEER. After removal of 0 bases from V and 2 bases from J, the junction contained 4 bases not matched to a gene. The CDR3 extends over 15 amino acids. The CDR3 nucleotides read TGCGCCAGCAGCCAAGACCGGACAGGTCCCTACGAGCAGTACTTC. This encodes CASSQDRTGPYEQYF.

The V call is TRBV5-1, the J call TRBJ1-1; no clear D gene. Germline lookup yields CDR1 SGHRS and CDR2 YFSETQ. CDR3 length: 13 amino acids. V shed 7 bases and J shed 4 bases, with 14 bases lying between them. The CDR3 here is CASGTPPSTEAFF. The CDR3 DNA reads TGCGCCAGCGGAACCCCCCCGAGCACTGAAGCTTTCTTT.

This clonotype was seen repeatedly, ten times or more. The J gene is TRBJ2-1, the V gene TRBV12-3 or TRBV12-4, with 9 bases identical to TRBD2. The CDR3 runs to 15 residues. V lost 3 bases and J lost 4; bases outside the gene matches: 4. The CDR3 spells CASSLPSGKYNEQFF. The CDR3 DNA is TGTGCCAGCAGTTTGCCTAGCGGGAAGTACAATGAGCAGTTCTTC.

Remarks on this clonotype: The junction does not match germline at one end; this may be a read error. The chain links TRBV4-1 to TRBJ2-2; possibly TRBD2 for D (5 bases). This CDR3 is 15 amino acids long. The germline gives CDR1 MGHRA, CDR2 YSYEKL. CDR3 protein: CASSRNEGLTGELCF. The CDR3 bases are TGCGCCAGCAGCCGCAACGAGGGCCTCACCGGGGAGCTGTGTTTT.

V is TRBV4-3 and J is TRBJ1-6; weak D call: TRBD1 (6 bases). The germline V gene has CDR1 LGHNA and CDR2 YSLEER. Trimming shortened V by 0 bases and J by 4 bases, and 13 bases separated the two germline ends. The CDR3 contains 17 residues. DNA of the CDR3: TGCGCCAGCAGCCAAGATGGTCGGGACATTTATAATTCACCCCTCCACTTT. The encoded protein is CASSQDGRDIYNSPLHF.

In this sample, this clonotype turned up many times. The chain joins TRBV29-1 to TRBJ2-5, with unresolved D. CDR3 length: 13 amino acids. V dropped 3 bases and J dropped 2 bases, with 10 bases sitting between them. Germline V gene data show CDR1 as SQVTM and CDR2 as ANQGSEA. CDR3 nucleotides: TGCAGCGTTGATCCGTTCGAACAAGAGACCCAGTACTTC. This translates into CSVDPFEQETQYF.

This clonotype has a count of ten or more. The chain couples TRBV4-1 to TRBJ1-5; maybe TRBD1 (5 bases). CDR1 MGHRA and CDR2 YSYEKL come from the germline V gene. The V end was cut by 5 bases, the J end by 4 bases, with 9 bases between. CDR3 size: 13 residues. This chain's CDR3 is CASSTDMNQPQHF. The CDR3 region has the DNA TGCGCCAGCAGCACGGACATGAATCAGCCCCAGCATTTT.

This chain joins TRBV12-5 and TRBJ2-2; the D gene is possibly TRBD2 (5 bases). Germline V gene data show CDR1 as LGHNT and CDR2 as FRNRAP. Trimming cost V 7 bases and J 2 bases, with 14 bases left between them. The CDR3 spans 15 residues. DNA for the CDR3: TGTGCTAGTGCCTTGTACGGGATTAACACCGGGGAGCTGTTTTTT. Amino acids: CASALYGINTGELFF.

This CDR3 is CASSSGQGFPEQYF. The CDR3 region has the DNA TGTGCCAGTAGTTCTGGACAGGGTTTCCCCGAGCAGTACTTC. The gene calls are TRBV19 and TRBJ2-7; TRBD1 agrees at 8 bases. This CDR3 spans 14 amino acids. Trimming at V came to 5 bases and at J to 6 bases, leaving 9 bases not matched to a gene. CDR1 LNHDA and CDR2 SQIVND come from the germline V gene (reference sequence).

About this clonotype itself: A much larger clone lies one base from this, so it may be a read error. The final CDR3 position lacks the conserved phenylalanine or tryptophan, pointing to a likely read error. J is TRBJ2-7 and V is TRBV19; D assignment may be TRBD1 or TRBD2 (5 bases each). Trimming removed 5 bases at V and 6 bases at J, with 14 bases between. The CDR3 spans 13 residues. CDR1 is LNHDA and CDR2 is SQIVND in the germline V gene (reference sequence). DNA for the CDR3: TGTGCCAGTAGTGTACCCGGGGCGCCCGAGCAGTACCTC. It translates to CASSVPGAPEQYL.

This clonotype was counted only a few times. The chain uses TRBV6-1 and TRBJ1-5; the match to TRBD1 covers 7 bases. V shed 1 base and J 6 bases; nucleotides not matched to a gene: 6. Germline V gene lookup returns CDR1 MNHNS and CDR2 SASEGT. This CDR3 is 15 amino acids long. This chain's CDR3 is CASSEDRGATQPQHF. CDR3 sequence (DNA): TGTGCCAGCAGTGAAGACAGGGGAGCAACTCAGCCCCAGCATTTT.

This clonotype came up many times. CDR3 residues: CASSLLGGAEQFF. DNA for the CDR3: TGTGCCAGCAGCTTACTTGGGGGTGCTGAGCAGTTCTTC. The rearrangement joins TRBV7-3 to TRBJ2-1; D might be TRBD1 or TRBD2, each matching 5 bases. Trimming removed 2 bases at V and 9 bases at J, with 11 bases between. Germline V gene data show CDR1 as SGHTA and CDR2 as FQGTGA. The CDR3 has 13 amino acids.

There are a few counts of this clonotype. V usage is TRBV28 and J usage is TRBJ1-1; no clear D gene. Trimming stripped 4 bases from V and 1 base from J, with 16 bases between. The CDR3 consists of 16 residues. The germline V gene encodes CDR1 MDHEN and CDR2 SYDVKM. CDR3 in DNA: TGTGCCAGCAGTTATTATAGGATCCTAGGGAACACTGAAGCTTTCTTT. This translates into CASSYYRILGNTEAFF.

This clonotype was found many times. The J gene is TRBJ2-3, the V gene TRBV5-6; 9 bases agree with TRBD2. CDR1 and CDR2 from the germline V gene are SGHDT and YYEEEE. With V trimmed by 1 base and J by 8 bases, 11 bases remained unmatched. The CDR3 totals 16 residues. The CDR3 DNA reads TGTGCCAGCAGCTTGCGTCCTAGCGGGGCCGTAGTTACGCAGTATTTT. Encoded protein: CASSLRPSGAVVTQYF. The complete variable domain, with remaining parts taken from reference TRBV5-6 and TRBJ2-3, reads DAGVTQSPTHLIKTRGQQVTLRCSPKSGHDTVSWYQQALGQGPQFIFQYYEEEERQRGNFPDRFSGHQFPNYSSELNVNALLLGDSALYLCASSLRPSGAVVTQYFGPGTRLTVL.

The sample holds many counts of this clonotype. The rearrangement links TRBV7-8 to TRBJ2-1; D remains ambiguous. This CDR3 is 15 amino acids long. Germline values: CDR1 SGHVS, CDR2 FQNEAQ. Deletions cut 0 bases from V and 6 bases from J, with 12 bases between. Written as DNA, the CDR3 is TGTGCCAGCAGCTTAGCAGTCCGAAAACTCAATGAGCAGTTCTTC. This codes for CASSLAVRKLNEQFF.

The J gene is TRBJ2-1, the V gene TRBV28, with 9 bases fitting TRBD1. The length of the CDR3 is 15 residues. V lost 6 bases and J lost 2; bases outside the gene matches: 5. Germline V CDR1 and CDR2: MDHEN, SYDVKM. This CDR3 is CASRGGDRAYNEQFF. In nucleotides, the CDR3 is TGTGCCAGCAGGGGGGGGGACAGGGCCTACAATGAGCAGTTCTTC.

V is TRBV4-1 and J is TRBJ2-7; 11 nucleotides align to TRBD2. There are 15 residues in the CDR3. After removal of 2 bases from V and 2 bases from J, the junction contained 2 bases not matched to a gene. The germline gives CDR1 MGHRA, CDR2 YSYEKL. This CDR3 reads CASSQRLAGPYEQYF. The DNA for the CDR3 is TGCGCCAGCAGCCAACGACTAGCGGGGCCCTACGAGCAGTACTTC.

This clonotype appeared once. The chain combines TRBV9 with TRBJ2-7; 9 bases are a match to TRBD2. The junction had 8 bases not matched to a gene; V was cut back by 3 bases and J by 7 bases. The CDR3 length is 14 residues. Germline V gene data show CDR1 as SGDLS and CDR2 as YYNGEE. The DNA of the CDR3 is TGTGCCAGCAGCGCAGGCGGGAGGGTGGGGGAGCAGTACTTC. It yields the protein CASSAGGRVGEQYF.